This TCR beta chain was recovered during a study of T cell responses to AZD1222 COVID-19 vaccine. The CDR3 is 14 residues long. Germline values: CDR1 SGHVS, CDR2 FQNEAQ. The trim removed 3 bases at V and 12 bases at J, leaving 6 bases unmatched. Turning to this clone: The antigen remains undetermined.

Produced via immunoSEQ multiplex PCR; TCRdb's table is partial and in-frame only. The repertoire consists of about 150,000 clones, with 92% occurring once and the leading ten covering 1.3%. Study-wide findings and caveats: Seropositivity was recorded at baseline in only six AZD1222 recipients. Spike-specific TCR breadth and depth rose after two AZD1222 doses. Scientists sampled the repertoires only once the peak T cell response had passed. White British ancestry dominated among donors, who included more females, and clonal diversity was possibly underestimated.

The sequence came from an adult in good health. The V and J genes are TRBV7-8 and TRBJ2-7; TRBD2 matches at 15 bases. This sample comprised peripheral blood, obtained on day 0 of AZD1222 vaccination. The CDR3 DNA reads as TGTGCCAGCAGCTTCTGGACTAGCGGGGGGGCGGTGTACTTC. As protein: CASSFWTSGGAVYF.